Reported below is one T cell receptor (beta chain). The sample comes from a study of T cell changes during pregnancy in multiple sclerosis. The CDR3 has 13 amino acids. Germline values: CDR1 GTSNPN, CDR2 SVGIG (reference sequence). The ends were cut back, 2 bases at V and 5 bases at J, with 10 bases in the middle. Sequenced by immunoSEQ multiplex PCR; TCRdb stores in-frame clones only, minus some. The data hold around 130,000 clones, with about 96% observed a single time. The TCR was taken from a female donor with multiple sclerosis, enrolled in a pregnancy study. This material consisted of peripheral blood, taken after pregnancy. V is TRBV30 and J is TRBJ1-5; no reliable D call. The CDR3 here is CAWSTLRDQPQHF. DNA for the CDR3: TGTGCCTGGAGTACACTACGAGATCAGCCCCAGCATTTT.